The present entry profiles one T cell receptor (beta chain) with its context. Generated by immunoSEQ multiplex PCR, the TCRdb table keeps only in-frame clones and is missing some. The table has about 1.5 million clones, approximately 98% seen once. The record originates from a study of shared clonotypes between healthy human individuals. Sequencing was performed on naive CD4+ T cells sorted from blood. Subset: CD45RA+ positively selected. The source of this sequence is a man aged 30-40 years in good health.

The CDR3 region has the DNA TGCAGCGTTGCAGGCAGGAGATCCACAGATACGCAGTATTTT. The encoded protein is CSVAGRRSTDTQYF. The V call is TRBV29-1, the J call TRBJ2-3, with D hard to call. There are 14 residues in the CDR3. Germline CDR1 reads SQVTM; CDR2 reads ANQGSEA. With 4 bases removed from V and 2 bases from J, the gap between germline ends came to 13 bases.